This T cell receptor beta chain originates from a study of shared clonotypes between healthy human individuals. Overall study findings and caveats: Compared with clonotypes that all four donors shared, non-shared clonotypes had lower generation probabilities. Rarefaction indicated that sorted-subset sequencing remained incomplete although depth was large.

Cells designated naive CD8 were CD45RO-negative and were positively selected for CCR7, with terminally differentiated effector memory CD45RA+ cells excluded. With respect to this clone: Its specificity is not known.

Each subset's genomic DNA was shared equally among a number of immunoSEQ plates. TCRdb's copy holds only in-frame clones and misses some; the assay was immunoSEQ multiplex PCR. The sample yields 1.5 million to 2.5 million clones, approximately 94% seen once. This receptor was obtained from a man in his late teens or twenties in good health. Specimen: naive CD8+ T cells sorted from blood.

CDR3 residues: CSVERPTGGLQETQYF. The CDR3 coding sequence is TGCAGCGTTGAGAGGCCGACCGGGGGACTACAAGAGACCCAGTACTTC. The chain employs TRBV29-1 and TRBJ2-5; TRBD2 agrees at 7 bases. The CDR3 is 16 amino acids. CDR1 and CDR2 (germline): SQVTM, ANQGSEA. V was clipped by 3 bases and J by 2 bases; unmatched bases: 12.